This T cell receptor (beta chain) was observed in a study of CD8+ T cells in alopecia areata (dated by TCRdb to the late 2010s). In terms of the full investigation: Skin from C3H/HeJ donors aged 6-12 months with spontaneous alopecia was grafted onto female C3H/HeJ recipients aged roughly 7-10 weeks. In both human patients and the C3H/HeJ mouse model, the study applied high-throughput TCRbeta sequencing to look at T cell clonal expansion in alopecia areata. Scalp tissue and sorted CD4+ and CD8+ peripheral blood T cells from patchy and totalis/universalis alopecia areata patients and from healthy controls were covered by human TCRbeta sequencing. Clonality in the scalp was compared among normal scalp (n=4), patchy alopecia areata scalp (n=8), and alopecia totalis/universalis scalp (n=8). RNA was extracted with the PAXgene miRNA kit for fixed scalp, the miRNeasy kit for PBMCs, and the RNeasy kit for mouse skin. immunoSEQ multiplex PCR using 35 Vbeta forward primers and 13 Jbeta reverse primers was used to amplify TCRbeta CDR3 regions. The full study reports these points: Lesional scalp, especially in alopecia totalis/universalis, showed higher clonality and more expanded CD8+ clones than normal scalp, suggesting antigenic drive. TCR sequences shared between patients were less clear than in mice, possibly partly because of HLA diversity in the patient population. Unlike mouse skin, where gammadelta T cells dominate, normal human skin contains resident alphabeta T cells that get sequenced too, which complicates analysis of the scalp TCR repertoire.

About this clone: Its antigen is not yet known. Gene labels and germline sequences for this entry follow the mouse.

Pooled mouse cutaneous lymph node cells were stained for CD4, CD8alpha, NKG2D, NKG2ACE and other markers and were then sorted on a BD Influx. The library was built by means of the immunoSEQ multiplex PCR assay. RNA was extracted from all samples and reverse transcribed into cDNA, which served as template for TCR sequencing. First-strand cDNA was synthesized with SuperScript III using a 2:1 mix of oligo-dT and random hexamers. A synthetic immune receptor repertoire was used to measure amplification bias, and any remaining bias was corrected computationally. Libraries were sequenced on Illumina HiSeq using 60 bp reads that covered the CDR3 and were read from J toward V. In the source study's methods: Raw reads were preprocessed to remove errors, and CDR3 was defined according to IMGT conventions as the region from the conserved cysteine to phenylalanine. Clonality was computed by normalizing Shannon entropy by log2 of the number of productive unique TCRs and subtracting the result from 1. Scalp TCRbeta sequences were cross-referenced with sorted blood CD4 and CD8 repertoires so that the CD4 or CD8 identity of scalp clones could be inferred. Drawn from immuneACCESS, this table holds only the in-frame rearrangements with V and J called that TCRdb kept. Clones are partly lost; checked studies trace under half to an unresolved V gene and leave the rest unexplained. V, J and clone size were drawn from that table, and D and trimming were deduced from the DNA. There are around 300,000 clones in this sample, and none of them is a singleton. The biggest ten clones account for approximately 1.2% of the sample.

The material sequenced was CD4+ T cells sorted from a lymph node. This TCR came from a C3H/HeJ mouse with alopecia areata. Mice from this strain have the MHC haplotype H2-k.

CDR3 reads: CASSRTGGNAETLYF. The DNA read from the CDR3 is TGTGCTAGCAGTAGAACCGGGGGGAATGCAGAA. The V and J segments used are TRBV17 and TRBJ2-3; TRBD2 is perhaps the D gene, given 6 matching bases. Read data end 4 residues before the CDR3 end; the end is taken from the germline J gene. Per the germline V gene, MNHDT is the CDR1 and YYDKIL is the CDR2. V is reduced by 2 bases and J by 2 bases, leaving a spacing of 11 bases between them. Inclusive of the bounding cysteine and phenylalanine, the CDR3 is 15 residues long. Of the CDR3's DNA, 33 bases were read; they are in frame from base 1.